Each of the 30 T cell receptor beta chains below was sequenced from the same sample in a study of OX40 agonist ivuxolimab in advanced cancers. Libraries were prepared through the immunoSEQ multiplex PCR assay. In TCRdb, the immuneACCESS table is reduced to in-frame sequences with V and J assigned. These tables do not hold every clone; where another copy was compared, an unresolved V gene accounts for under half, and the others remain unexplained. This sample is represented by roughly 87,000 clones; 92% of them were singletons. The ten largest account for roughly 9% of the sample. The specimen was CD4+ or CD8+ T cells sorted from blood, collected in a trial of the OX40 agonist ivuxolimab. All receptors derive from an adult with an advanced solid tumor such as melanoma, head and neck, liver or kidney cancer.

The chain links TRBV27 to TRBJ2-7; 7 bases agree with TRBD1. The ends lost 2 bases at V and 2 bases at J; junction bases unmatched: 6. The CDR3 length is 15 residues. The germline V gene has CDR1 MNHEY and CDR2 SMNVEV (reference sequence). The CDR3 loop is CASSLSRQGAYEQYF. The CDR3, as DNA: TGTGCCAGCAGTTTAAGCCGGCAGGGGGCCTACGAGCAGTACTTC.

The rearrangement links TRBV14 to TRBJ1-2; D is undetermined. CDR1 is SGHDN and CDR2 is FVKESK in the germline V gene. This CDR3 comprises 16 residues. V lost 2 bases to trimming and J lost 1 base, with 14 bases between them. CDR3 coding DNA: TGTGCCAGCAGCCAATACGCCTCCCCAGTTAACTATGGCTACACCTTC. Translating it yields CASSQYASPVNYGYTF.

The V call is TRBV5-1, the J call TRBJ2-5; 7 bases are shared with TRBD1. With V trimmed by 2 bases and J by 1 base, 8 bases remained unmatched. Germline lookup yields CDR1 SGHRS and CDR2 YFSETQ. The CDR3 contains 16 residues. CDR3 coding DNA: TGCGCCAGCAGCTTTTGGTACCGGGACAGCCAAGAGACCCAGTACTTC. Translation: CASSFWYRDSQETQYF.

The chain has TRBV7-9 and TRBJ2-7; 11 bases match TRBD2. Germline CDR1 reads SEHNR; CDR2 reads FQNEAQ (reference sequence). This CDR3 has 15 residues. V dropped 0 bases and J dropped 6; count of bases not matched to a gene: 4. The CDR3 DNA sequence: TGTGCCAGCAGCTTAGCTAGCGGGGGGGCCCTCGAGCAGTACTTC. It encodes CASSLASGGALEQYF.

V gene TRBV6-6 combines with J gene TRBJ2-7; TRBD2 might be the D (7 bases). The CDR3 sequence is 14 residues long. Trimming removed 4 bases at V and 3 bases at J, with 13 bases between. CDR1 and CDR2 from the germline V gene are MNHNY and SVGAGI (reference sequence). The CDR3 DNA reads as TGTGCCAGCAGTTTGGCAGGGGAGGGCTACGAGCAGTACTTC. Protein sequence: CASSLAGEGYEQYF.

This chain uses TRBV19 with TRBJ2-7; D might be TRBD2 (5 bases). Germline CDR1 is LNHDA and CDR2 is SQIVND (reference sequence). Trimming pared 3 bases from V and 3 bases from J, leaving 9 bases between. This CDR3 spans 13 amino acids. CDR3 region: CASSIFGNYEQYF. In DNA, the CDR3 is TGTGCCAGTAGTATCTTCGGGAACTACGAGCAGTACTTC.

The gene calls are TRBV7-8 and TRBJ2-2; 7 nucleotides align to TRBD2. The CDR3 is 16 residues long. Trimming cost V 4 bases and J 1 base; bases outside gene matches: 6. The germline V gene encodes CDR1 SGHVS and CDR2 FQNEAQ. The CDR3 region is CASSWVAGRNTGELFF. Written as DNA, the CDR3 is TGTGCCAGCAGCTGGGTAGCGGGCAGGAACACCGGGGAGCTGTTTTTT. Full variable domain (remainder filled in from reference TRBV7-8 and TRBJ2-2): GAGVSQSPRYKVAKRGQDVALRCDPISGHVSLFWYQQALGQGPEFLTYFQNEAQLDKSGLPSDRFFAERPEGSVSTLKIQRTQQEDSAVYLCASSWVAGRNTGELFFGEGSRLTVL.

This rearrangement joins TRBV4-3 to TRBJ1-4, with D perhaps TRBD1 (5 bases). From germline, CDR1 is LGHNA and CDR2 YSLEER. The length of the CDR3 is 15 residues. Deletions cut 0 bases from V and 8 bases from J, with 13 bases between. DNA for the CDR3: TGCGCCAGCAGCCAAGATCGGGGGGAAGGGGAAAAACTGTTTTTT. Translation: CASSQDRGEGEKLFF.

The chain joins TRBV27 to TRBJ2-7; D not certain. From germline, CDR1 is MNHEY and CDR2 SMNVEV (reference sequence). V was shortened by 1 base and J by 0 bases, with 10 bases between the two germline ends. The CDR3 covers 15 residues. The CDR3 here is CASSLFSATSYEQYF. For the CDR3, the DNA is TGTGCCAGCAGTTTATTTTCGGCCACCTCCTACGAGCAGTACTTC.

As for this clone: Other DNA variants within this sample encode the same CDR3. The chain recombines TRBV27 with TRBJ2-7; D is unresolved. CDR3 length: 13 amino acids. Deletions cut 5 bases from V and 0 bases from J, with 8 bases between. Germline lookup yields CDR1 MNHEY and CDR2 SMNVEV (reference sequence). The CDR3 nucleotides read TGTGCCAGCAGTCCCGGCCTCTCCTACGAGCAGTACTTC. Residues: CASSPGLSYEQYF.

The CDR3 region has the DNA TGTGCCAGCAGCTTAGCCGAGGGGTTCGGTCAGCCCCAGCATTTT. This translates into CASSLAEGFGQPQHF. This chain uses TRBV7-2 with TRBJ1-5; D is possibly TRBD1 (5 bases). This CDR3 is built from 15 residues. Trimming removed 0 bases at V and 6 bases at J, with 12 bases between. Per the germline V gene, CDR1 is SGHTA and CDR2 is FQGNSA.

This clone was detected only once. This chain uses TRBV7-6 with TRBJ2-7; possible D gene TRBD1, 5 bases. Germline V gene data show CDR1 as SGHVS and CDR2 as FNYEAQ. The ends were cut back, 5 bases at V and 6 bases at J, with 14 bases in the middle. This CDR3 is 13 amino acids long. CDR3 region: CASSPGKGFEQYF. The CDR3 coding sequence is TGTGCCAGCAGCCCAGGGAAGGGGTTCGAGCAGTACTTC.

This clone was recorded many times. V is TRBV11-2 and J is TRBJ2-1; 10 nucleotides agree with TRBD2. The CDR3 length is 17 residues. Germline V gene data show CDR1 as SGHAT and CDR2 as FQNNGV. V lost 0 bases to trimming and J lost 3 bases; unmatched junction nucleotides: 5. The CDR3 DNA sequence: TGTGCCAGCAGCTTAGAGACTAGCGGGTCCTACTACAATGAGCAGTTCTTC. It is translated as CASSLETSGSYYNEQFF.

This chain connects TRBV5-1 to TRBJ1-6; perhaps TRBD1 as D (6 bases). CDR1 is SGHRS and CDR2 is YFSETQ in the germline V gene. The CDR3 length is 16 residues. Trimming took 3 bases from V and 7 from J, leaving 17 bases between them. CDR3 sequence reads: CASSSGDNHGNSPLHF. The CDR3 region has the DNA TGCGCCAGCAGCTCCGGGGACAACCATGGGAATTCACCCCTCCACTTT.

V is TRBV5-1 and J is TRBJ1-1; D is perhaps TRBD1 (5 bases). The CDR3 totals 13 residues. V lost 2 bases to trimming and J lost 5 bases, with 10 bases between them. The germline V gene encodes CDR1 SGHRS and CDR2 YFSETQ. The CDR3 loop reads CASSFGGGTEAFF. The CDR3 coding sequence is TGCGCCAGCAGCTTTGGGGGAGGGACTGAAGCTTTCTTT. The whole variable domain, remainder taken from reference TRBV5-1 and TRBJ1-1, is KAGVTQTPRYLIKTRGQQVTLSCSPISGHRSVSWYQQTPGQGLQFLFEYFSETQRNKGNFPGRFSGRQFSNSRSEMNVSTLELGDSALYLCASSFGGGTEAFFGQGTRLTVV.

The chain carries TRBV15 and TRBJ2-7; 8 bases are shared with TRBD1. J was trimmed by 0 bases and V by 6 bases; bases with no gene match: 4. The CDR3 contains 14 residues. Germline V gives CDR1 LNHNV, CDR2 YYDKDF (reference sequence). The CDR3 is CATSAGQDSYEQYF. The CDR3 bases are TGTGCCACCAGTGCGGGACAGGACTCCTACGAGCAGTACTTC.

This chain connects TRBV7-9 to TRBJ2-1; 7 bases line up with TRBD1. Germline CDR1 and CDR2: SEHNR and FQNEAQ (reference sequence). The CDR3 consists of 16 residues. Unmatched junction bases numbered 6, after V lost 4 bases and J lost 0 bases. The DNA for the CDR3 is TGTGCCAGCAGCTCACCCGCAGGGGGCTCCTACAATGAGCAGTTCTTC. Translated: CASSSPAGGSYNEQFF.

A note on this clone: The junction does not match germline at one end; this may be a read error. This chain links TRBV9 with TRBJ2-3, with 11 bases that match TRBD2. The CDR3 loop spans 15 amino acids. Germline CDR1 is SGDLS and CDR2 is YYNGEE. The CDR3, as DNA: TGTGCCAGCAGCGTAGCTAGCGGGGGGAGGCGCCCACCACTATGG. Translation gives CASSVASGGRRPPLW.

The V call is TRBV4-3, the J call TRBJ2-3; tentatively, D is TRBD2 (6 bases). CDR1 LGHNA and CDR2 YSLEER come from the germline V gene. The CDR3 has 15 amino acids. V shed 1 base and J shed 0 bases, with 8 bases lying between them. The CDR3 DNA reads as TGCGCCAGCAGCCAAGGGACTACCAGCACAGATACGCAGTATTTT. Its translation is CASSQGTTSTDTQYF.

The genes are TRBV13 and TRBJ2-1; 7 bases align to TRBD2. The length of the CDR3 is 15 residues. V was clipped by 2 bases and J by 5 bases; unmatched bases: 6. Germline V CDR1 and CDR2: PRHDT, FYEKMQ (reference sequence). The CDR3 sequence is CASSLPSGENNEQFF. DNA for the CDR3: TGTGCCAGCAGCTTACCCAGCGGGGAGAACAATGAGCAGTTCTTC.

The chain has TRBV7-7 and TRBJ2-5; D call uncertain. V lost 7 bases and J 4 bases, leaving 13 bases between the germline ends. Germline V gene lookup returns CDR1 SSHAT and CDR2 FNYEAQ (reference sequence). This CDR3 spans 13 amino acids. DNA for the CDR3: TGTGCCAGCACCCCCGGCAAGCTAGAGACCCAGTACTTC. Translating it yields CASTPGKLETQYF.

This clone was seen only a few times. Here the CDR3 reads CASRPLTGTEAFF. The CDR3 DNA is TGTGCCAGCAGACCCCTGACAGGGACTGAAGCTTTCTTT. The V call is TRBV5-4, the J call TRBJ1-1; 7 bases agree with TRBD1. V lost 5 bases to trimming and J lost 5 bases; unmatched junction nucleotides: 6. Germline V gene lookup returns CDR1 SGHNT and CDR2 YYREEE (reference sequence). The CDR3 covers 13 residues.

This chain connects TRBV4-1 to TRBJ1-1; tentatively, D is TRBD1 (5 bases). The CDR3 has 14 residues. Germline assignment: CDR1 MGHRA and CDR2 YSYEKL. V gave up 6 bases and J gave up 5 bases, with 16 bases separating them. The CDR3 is CASRGTAGGTEAFF. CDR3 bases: TGCGCCAGCAGGGGGACTGCGGGGGGTACTGAAGCTTTCTTT.

CDR3 in amino acids: CASSVASEGSGNEQFF. CDR3 bases: TGTGCCAGCAGTGTGGCCTCGGAGGGCTCAGGGAATGAGCAGTTCTTC. The chain is built from TRBV6-1 and TRBJ2-1; a possible D gene is TRBD2 (6 bases). The V end lost 4 bases, the J end lost 7 bases, and 20 bases lay between the germline ends. The CDR3 runs to 16 residues. Germline V gives CDR1 MNHNS, CDR2 SASEGT.

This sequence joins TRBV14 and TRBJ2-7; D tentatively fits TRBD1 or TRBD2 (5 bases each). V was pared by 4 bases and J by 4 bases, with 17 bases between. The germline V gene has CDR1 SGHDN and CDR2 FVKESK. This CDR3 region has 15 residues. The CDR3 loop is CASSPPGTTRYEQYF. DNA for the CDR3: TGTGCCAGCAGCCCCCCGGGGACCACTCGGTACGAGCAGTACTTC.

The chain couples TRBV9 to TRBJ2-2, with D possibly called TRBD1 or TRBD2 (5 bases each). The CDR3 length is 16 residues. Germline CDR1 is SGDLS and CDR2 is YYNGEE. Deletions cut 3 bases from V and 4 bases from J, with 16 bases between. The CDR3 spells CASSAPGRSGTGELFF. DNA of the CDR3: TGTGCCAGCAGCGCCCCGGGGCGATCGGGCACCGGGGAGCTGTTTTTT.

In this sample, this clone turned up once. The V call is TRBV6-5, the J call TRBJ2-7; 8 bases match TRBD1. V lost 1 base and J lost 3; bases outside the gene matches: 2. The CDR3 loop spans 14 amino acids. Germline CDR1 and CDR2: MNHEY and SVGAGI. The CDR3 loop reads CASSYLGTGYEQYF. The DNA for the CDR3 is TGTGCCAGCAGTTACTTGGGGACAGGCTACGAGCAGTACTTC.

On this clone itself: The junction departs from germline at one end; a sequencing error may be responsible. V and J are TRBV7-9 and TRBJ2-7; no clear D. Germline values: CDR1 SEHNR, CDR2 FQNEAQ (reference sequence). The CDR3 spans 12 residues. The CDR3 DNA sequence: TGTGCCAGCAGCTTAGGAGGCAGTCCCATGGGTTTC. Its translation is CASSLGGSPMGF.

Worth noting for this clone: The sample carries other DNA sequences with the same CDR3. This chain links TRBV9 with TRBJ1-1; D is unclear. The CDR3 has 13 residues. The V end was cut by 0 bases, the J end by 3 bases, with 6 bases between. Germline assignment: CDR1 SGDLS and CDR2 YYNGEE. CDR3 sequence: CASSVGGDTEAFF. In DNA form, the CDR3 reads TGTGCCAGCAGCGTAGGTGGCGACACTGAAGCTTTCTTT.

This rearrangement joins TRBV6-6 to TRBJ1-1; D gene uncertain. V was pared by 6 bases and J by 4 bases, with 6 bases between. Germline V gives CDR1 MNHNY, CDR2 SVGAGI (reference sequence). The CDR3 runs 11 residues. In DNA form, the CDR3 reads TGTGCCAGCAGGTGGGGCACTGAAGCTTTCTTT. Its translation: CASRWGTEAFF.